This TCR beta chain came from a study of T cell repertoires in cytomegalovirus infection. General study results and limits: People with CMV and the relevant HLA were identified by cumulative public TCR beta family frequency.

This CDR3 region has 16 residues. J was trimmed by 4 bases and V by 4 bases; bases with no gene match: 10. Germline values: CDR1 SGHTA, CDR2 FQGTGA. This clonotype was observed a few times. Its matching antigen is unknown. Each CDR3 protein is one row after TCRdb ran MiXCR on the reads. Among more than 300,000 distinct CDR3 sequences listed, 34% were seen once. This receptor was identified in a human donor in good health (CMV status not recorded). Some clones in this sample may be carry-over from other donors' samples. Sequences were derived from cultured PBMCs, sampled from culture after CMV antigen stimulation. This chain uses TRBV7-3 with TRBJ2-1, with 7 nucleotides matching TRBD2. The CDR3 DNA reads as TGTGCCAGCAGCTCCGACTGGAGCGGGACTTACAATGAGCAGTTCTTC. Translation: CASSSDWSGTYNEQFF.